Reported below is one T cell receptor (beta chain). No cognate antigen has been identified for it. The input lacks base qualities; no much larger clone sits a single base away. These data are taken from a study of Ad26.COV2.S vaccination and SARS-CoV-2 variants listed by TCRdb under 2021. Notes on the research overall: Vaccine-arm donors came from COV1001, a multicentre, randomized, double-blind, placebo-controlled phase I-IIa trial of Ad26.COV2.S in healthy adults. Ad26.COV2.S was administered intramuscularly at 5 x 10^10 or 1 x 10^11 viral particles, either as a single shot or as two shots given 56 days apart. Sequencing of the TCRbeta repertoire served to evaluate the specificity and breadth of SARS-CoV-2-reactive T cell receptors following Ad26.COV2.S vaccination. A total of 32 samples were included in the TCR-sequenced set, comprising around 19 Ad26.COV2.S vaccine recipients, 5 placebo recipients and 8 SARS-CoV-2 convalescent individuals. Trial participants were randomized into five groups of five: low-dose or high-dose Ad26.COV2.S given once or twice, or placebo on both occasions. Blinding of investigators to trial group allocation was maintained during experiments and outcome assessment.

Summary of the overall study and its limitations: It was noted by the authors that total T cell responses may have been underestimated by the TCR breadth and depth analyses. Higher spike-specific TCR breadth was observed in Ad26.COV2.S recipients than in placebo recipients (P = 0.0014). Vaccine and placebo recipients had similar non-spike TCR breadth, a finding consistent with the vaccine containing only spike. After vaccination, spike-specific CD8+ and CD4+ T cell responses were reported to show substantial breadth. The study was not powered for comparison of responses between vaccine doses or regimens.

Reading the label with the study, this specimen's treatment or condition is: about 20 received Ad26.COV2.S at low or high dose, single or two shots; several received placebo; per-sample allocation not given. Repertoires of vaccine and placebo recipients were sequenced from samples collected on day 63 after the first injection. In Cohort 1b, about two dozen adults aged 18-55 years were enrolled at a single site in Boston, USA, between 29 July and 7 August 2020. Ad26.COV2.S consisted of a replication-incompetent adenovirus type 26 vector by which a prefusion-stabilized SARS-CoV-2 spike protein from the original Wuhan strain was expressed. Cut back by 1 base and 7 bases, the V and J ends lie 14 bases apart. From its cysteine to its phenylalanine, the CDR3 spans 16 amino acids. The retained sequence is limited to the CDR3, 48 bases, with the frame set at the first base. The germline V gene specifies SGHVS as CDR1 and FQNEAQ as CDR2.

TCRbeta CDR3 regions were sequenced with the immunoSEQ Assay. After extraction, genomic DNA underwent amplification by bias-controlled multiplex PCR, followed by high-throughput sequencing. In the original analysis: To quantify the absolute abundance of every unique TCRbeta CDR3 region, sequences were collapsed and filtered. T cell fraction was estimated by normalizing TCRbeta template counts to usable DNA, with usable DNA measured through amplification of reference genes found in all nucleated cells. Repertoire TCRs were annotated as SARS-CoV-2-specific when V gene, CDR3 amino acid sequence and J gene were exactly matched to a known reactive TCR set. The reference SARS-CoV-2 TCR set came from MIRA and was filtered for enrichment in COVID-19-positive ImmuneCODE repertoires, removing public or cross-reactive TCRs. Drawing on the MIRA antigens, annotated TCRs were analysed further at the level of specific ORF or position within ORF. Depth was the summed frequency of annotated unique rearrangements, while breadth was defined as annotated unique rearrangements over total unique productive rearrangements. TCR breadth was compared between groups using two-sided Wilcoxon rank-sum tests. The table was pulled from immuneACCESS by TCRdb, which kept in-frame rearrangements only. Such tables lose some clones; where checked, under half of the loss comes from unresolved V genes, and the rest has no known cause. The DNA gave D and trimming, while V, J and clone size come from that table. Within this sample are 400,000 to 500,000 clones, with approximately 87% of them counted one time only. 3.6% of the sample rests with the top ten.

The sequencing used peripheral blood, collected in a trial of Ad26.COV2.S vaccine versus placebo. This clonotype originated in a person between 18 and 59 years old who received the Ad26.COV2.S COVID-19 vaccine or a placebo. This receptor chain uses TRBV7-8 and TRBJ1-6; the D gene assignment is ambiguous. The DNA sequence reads TGTGCCAGCAGCTTAGGTGTCATGACGAGCAATTCACCCCTCCACTTT. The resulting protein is CASSLGVMTSNSPLHF.